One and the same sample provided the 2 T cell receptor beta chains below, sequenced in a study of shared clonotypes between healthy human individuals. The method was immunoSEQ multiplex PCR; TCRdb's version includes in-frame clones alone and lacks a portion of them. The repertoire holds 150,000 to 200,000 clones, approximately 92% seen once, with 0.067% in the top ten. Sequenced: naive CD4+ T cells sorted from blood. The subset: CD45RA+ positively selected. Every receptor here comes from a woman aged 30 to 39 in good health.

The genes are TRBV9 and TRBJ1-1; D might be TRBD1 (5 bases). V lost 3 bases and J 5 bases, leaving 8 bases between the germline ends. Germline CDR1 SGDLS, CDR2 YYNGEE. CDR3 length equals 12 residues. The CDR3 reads CASSDGGTEAFF. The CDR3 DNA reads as TGTGCCAGCAGCGACGGGGGGACTGAAGCTTTCTTT.

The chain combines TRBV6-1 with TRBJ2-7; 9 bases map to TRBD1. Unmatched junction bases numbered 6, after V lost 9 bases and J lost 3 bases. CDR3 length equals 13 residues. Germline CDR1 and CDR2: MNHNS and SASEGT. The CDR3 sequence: CASVPDRGYEQYF. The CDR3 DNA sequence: TGTGCCAGTGTCCCGGACAGGGGCTACGAGCAGTACTTC.